This T cell receptor (beta chain) was obtained from a study of T cell responses to AZD1222 COVID-19 vaccine. Study results and limitations: White British people made up most donors, females outnumbered males, and clonal diversity was possibly underestimated.

The CDR3 has 16 amino acids. With 4 bases removed from V and 4 bases from J, the gap between germline ends came to 16 bases. Germline assignment: CDR1 LGHNA and CDR2 YSLEER. Some clones are missing from TCRdb's copy, which holds only in-frame ones; the method was immunoSEQ multiplex PCR. The sample carries approximately 90,000 clones, around 87% recorded once. On this clone: What it binds is unknown.

This receptor was taken from an adult in good health. The chain uses TRBV4-3 and TRBJ1-4; unclear D gene. The input for sequencing was peripheral blood, taken on day 0 of AZD1222 vaccination. In DNA form, the CDR3 reads TGCGCCAGCAGCCGAGGCACGGCGACTCTTAATGAAAAACTGTTTTTT. It codes for CASSRGTATLNEKLFF.